This T cell receptor (beta chain) stems from a study of T cell repertoires in cytomegalovirus infection. Study in general: Through public TCR beta signatures, both CMV infection and matching HLA type were indicated. Findings and caveats of the study: The ex vivo response was dominated by HLA-C-restricted CMV-specific TCR beta clonotypes.

TCRdb independently ran MiXCR on the reads; one entry per CDR3 protein. The sample gives around 130,000 distinct CDR3 sequences, about 24% of which show up once; 30% to 40% is in the top ten. This clonotype was found many times. Its antigen is unknown. CDR1 is SGHVS and CDR2 is FQNEAQ in the germline V gene. The CDR3 contains 14 residues. Trimming pared 4 bases from V and 2 bases from J, leaving 10 bases between. Sequenced: PBMCs, sequenced either directly or after in vitro stimulation (not recorded which). The chain has TRBV7-8 and TRBJ2-3, with D perhaps matching TRBD1 (6 bases). This receptor was obtained from a human donor in good health (CMV status not recorded). Some clones in this sample may be carry-over from other donors' samples. CDR3 nucleotides: TGTGCCAGCAGCTGGGTGGGGGCCACAGATACGCAGTATTTT. Amino acids: CASSWVGATDTQYF.